This TCR beta chain was captured by sequencing in a study of blood T cell repertoires in COVID-19 (dated by TCRdb to the early 2020s). For context, the study as a whole: Samples from collaborators originated in the United States, Italy and Spain and spanned both the acute and convalescent phases of COVID-19. The prospective study material was composed of cDNA or gDNA derived from T cells, B-cell-depleted T cells, or PBMCs. Subjects who had been exposed to COVID-19, were actively infected with it, or had recovered from it provided the deeply sampled blood TCRbeta repertoires that made up the dataset. The repertoires were released in a freely available public database meant as a resource for research on the immune response to SARS-CoV-2. The samples were drawn from the first 160 participants of the ongoing ImmuneRACE study and from 1,254 subjects provided by 6 global collaborators. The sample metadata nearly always contained a de-identified subject ID, COVID-19 status, age in years and sex. HLA class I and class II types, where available, came from metadata supplied by the sample provider rather than from assay-based typing. Overall study outcomes, separate from this receptor: How much clinical and demographic metadata was included differed by source and by participant, and the metadata was provided uncurated.

The immunoSEQ Assay, a bias-controlled multiplex PCR, was used to amplify TCRbeta CDR3 regions from genomic DNA. The study's own analysis went as follows. The number of nucleated cells in each sample was estimated from the amplification of reference gene primers within the assay. To quantify the absolute abundance of each unique TCRbeta CDR3 rearrangement, sequence reads were collapsed and filtered. For each sample, productive Simpson clonality was calculated as the square root of Simpson's diversity index over productive rearrangements. What TCRdb holds here is the immuneACCESS table cut down to in-frame rearrangements. Part of the clones is not present; checked against another copy, under half of the missing clones reflect an unresolved V gene, and the others are unexplained. V and J calls plus clone size are reproduced from that table; the DNA served to infer D and trimming. Across this sample there are 210,000 or so clones, with roughly 90% seen only once. 0.5% to 0.75% of the sample is held by the ten biggest clonotypes.

Collaborating institutions collected whole blood in K2EDTA tubes following their own protocols. For TCRbeta analysis, collaborators shipped samples as frozen whole blood, isolated PBMCs, or DNA extracted from either of those sample types. Of note for this clone: What antigen it recognizes has not been identified. Base qualities are not provided; no much larger clone lies one nucleotide away.

The CDR3 runs 16 amino acids, cysteine and phenylalanine included. Only the CDR3 DNA is retained, 48 bases long and in frame from the first base. Germline trimming amounts to 0 bases on V and 3 bases on J, with 3 as the count of junction bases outside the gene matches. CDR1 and CDR2, per the germline V gene, are KGHSH and LQKENI. The origin of this receptor is a man aged 50 or older with acute or convalescent COVID-19. The sample taken for sequencing was peripheral blood. Rearrangement joined TRBV18 to TRBJ2-3; the junction holds 10 bases that match TRBD2. At the DNA level, the sequence is TGTGCCAGCTCACCACCGGCTAGCGGGAGTACAGATACGCAGTATTTT. Translated, this gives CASSPPASGSTDTQYF.